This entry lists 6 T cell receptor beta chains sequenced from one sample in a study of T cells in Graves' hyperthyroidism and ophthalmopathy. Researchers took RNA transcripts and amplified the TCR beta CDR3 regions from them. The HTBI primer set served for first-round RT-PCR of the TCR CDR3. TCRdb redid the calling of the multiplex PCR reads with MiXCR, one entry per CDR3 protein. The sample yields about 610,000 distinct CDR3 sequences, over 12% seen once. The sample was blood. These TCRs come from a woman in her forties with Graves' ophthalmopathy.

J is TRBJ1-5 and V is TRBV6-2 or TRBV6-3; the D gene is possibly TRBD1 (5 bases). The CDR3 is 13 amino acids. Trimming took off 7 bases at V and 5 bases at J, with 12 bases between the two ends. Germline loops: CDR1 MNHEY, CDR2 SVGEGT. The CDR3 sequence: CASTRWGDQPQHF. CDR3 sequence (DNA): TGTGCCAGCACAAGGTGGGGCGATCAGCCCCAGCATTTT.

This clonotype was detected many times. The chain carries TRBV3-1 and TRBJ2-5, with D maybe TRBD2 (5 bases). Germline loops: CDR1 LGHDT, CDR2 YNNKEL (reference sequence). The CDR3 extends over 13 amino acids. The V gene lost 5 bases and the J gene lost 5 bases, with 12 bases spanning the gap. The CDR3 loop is CASSADSLETQYF. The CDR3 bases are TGTGCCAGCAGCGCGGACTCCTTGGAGACCCAGTACTTC.

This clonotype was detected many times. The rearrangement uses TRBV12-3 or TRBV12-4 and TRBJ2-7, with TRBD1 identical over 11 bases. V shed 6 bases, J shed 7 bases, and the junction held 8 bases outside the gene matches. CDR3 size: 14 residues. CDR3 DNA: TGTGCCAGCAGCGGGACAGGGGGGAGTGTAGAGCAGTACTTC. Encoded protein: CASSGTGGSVEQYF.

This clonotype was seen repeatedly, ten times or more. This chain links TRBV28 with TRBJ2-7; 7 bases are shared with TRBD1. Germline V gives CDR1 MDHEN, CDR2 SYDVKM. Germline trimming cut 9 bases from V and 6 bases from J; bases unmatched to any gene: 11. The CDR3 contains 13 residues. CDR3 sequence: CASKTGINREQYF. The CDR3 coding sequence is TGTGCCAGTAAGACAGGGATAAATCGCGAGCAGTACTTC.

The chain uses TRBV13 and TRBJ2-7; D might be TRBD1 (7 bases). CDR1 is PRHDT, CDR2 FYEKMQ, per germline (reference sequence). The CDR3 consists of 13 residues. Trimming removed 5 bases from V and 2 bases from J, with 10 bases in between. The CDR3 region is CASSAGGTYEQYF. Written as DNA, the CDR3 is TGTGCCAGCAGCGCAGGGGGGACCTACGAGCAGTACTTC.

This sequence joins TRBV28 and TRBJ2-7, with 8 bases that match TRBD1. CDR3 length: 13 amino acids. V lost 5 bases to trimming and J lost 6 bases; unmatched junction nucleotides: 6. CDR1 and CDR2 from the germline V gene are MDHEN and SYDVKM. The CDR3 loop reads CASSRGTGREQYF. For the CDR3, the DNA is TGTGCCAGCAGTCGGGGGACAGGTCGCGAGCAGTACTTC.